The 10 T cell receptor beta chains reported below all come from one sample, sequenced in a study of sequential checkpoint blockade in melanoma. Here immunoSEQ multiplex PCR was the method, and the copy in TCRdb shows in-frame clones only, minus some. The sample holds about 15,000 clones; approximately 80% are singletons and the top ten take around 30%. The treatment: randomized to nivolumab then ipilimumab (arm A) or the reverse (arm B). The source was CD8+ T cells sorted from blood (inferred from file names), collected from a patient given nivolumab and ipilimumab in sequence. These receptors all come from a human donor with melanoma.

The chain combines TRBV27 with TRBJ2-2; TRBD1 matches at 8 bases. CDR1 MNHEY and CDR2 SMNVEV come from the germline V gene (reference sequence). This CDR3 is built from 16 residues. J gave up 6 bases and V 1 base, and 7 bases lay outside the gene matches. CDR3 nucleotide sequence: TGTGCCAGCAGTTTATTCGAATCAGGGGGCTCCGGGGAGCTGTTTTTT. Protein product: CASSLFESGGSGELFF.

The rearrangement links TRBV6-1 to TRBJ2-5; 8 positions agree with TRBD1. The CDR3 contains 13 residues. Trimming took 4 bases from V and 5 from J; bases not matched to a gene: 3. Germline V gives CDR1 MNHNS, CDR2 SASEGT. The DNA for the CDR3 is TGTGCCAGCAGTGGTGACAGGGGTGAGACCCAGTACTTC. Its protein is CASSGDRGETQYF.

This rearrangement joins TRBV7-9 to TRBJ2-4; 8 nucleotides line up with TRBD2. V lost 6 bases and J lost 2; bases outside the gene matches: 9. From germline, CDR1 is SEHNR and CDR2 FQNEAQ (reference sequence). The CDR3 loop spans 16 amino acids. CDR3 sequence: CASRSTAGGPKNIQYF. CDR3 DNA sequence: TGTGCCAGCAGATCCACTGCGGGGGGTCCCAAAAACATTCAGTACTTC.

For the CDR3, the DNA is TGCGCCAGCAGCTTACACTGGGGCATAAGCCTCACAGATACGCAGTATTTT. Amino acid sequence: CASSLHWGISLTDTQYF. The rearrangement links TRBV5-1 to TRBJ2-3; a weak D match, TRBD1 (5 bases). The CDR3 loop spans 17 amino acids. The V gene lost 2 bases and the J gene lost 2 bases, with 18 bases spanning the gap. The germline V gene has CDR1 SGHRS and CDR2 YFSETQ.

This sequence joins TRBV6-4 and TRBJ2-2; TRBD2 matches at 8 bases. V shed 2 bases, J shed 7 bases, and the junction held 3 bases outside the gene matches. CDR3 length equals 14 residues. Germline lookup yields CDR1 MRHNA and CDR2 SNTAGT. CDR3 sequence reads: CASSDVSGGGELFF. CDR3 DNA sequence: TGTGCCAGCAGTGACGTAAGCGGGGGCGGGGAGCTGTTTTTT.

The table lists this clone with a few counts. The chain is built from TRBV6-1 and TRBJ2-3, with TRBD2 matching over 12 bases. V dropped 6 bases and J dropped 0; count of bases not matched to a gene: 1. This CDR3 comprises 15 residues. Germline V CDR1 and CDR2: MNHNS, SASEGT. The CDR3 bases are TGTGCCAGCAGAGGGACTAGCGGGAGCACAGATACGCAGTATTTT. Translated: CASRGTSGSTDTQYF.

In DNA form, the CDR3 reads TGTGCCAGCAGCCAAGGTTCTCCGGGACAGGGGGCCTACGAGCAGTACTTC. It yields the protein CASSQGSPGQGAYEQYF. The genes are TRBV4-2 and TRBJ2-7; 11 positions agree with TRBD1. V shed 1 base and J 2 bases; nucleotides not matched to a gene: 7. The CDR3 runs to 17 residues. The germline CDR1 and CDR2 sequences are LGHNA and YNFKEQ.

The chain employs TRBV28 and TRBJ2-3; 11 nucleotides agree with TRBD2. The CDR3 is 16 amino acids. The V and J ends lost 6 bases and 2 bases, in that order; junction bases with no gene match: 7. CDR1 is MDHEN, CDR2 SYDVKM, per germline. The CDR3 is CASRPGLAGPTDTQYF. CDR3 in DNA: TGTGCCAGCAGACCCGGACTAGCGGGCCCCACAGATACGCAGTATTTT.

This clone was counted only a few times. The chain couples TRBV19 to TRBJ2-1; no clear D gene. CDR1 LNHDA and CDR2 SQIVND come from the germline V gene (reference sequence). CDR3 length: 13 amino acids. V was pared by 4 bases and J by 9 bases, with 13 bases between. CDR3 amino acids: CASSTRSSVEQFF. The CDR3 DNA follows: TGTGCCAGTAGTACCCGTTCATCGGTTGAGCAGTTCTTC.

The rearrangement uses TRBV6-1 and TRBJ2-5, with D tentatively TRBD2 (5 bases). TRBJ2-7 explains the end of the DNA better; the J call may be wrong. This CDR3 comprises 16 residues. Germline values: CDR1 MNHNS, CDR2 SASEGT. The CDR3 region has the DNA TGTGCCAGCAGTGAAATCTCAGGCTGGGGTACTAGCGAGCAGTACTTC. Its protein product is CASSEISGWGTSEQYF.